The present T cell receptor beta chain was sequenced within a study of control samples from healthy donors and cancer patients. Trimming pared 3 bases from V and 5 bases from J, leaving 7 bases between. Germline CDR1 SEHNR, CDR2 FQNEAQ (reference sequence). This CDR3 contains 12 residues. Method: immunoSEQ multiplex PCR; TCRdb's copy keeps in-frame clones and lacks some. In the table there are about 120,000 clones, 88% of which are singletons. The chain joins TRBV7-9 to TRBJ1-2; the D is unclear. The receptor's source is a woman in her seventies in good health. Source material: blood. As DNA, the CDR3 is TGTGCCAGCAGCTTGGTGGGGTATGGCTACACCTTC. Translating gives CASSLVGYGYTF. Supplemented by reference TRBV7-9 and TRBJ1-2, the full variable domain reads DTGVSQNPRHKITKRGQNVTFRCDPISEHNRLYWYRQTLGQGPEFLTYFQNEAQLEKSRLLSDRFSAERPKGSFSTLEIQRTEQGDSAMYLCASSLVGYGYTFGSGTRLTVV.